This TCR beta chain comes out of a study of blood T cells in healthy people across ages. Whole-study findings and limits: Long-lived donors exceeded aged donors in naive CD4+ cells and diversity.

Combining a sample-barcoded 5' primer with a J-beta primer mix, a second PCR ran for 7 to 11 cycles. TCRdb fed the 5' RACE reads into MiXCR, producing one record per CDR3 protein. The sample records hundreds of thousands of distinct CDR3 sequences, 48% being singletons. Total RNA extraction produced at least 5 micrograms (per sample) for the study. CDR1 and CDR2 (germline): MDHEN, SYDVKM. CDR3 length: 14 amino acids. J lost 1 base, V lost 5 bases, and 5 bases had no gene match. For this clonotype: Its antigen is not known.

This chain links TRBV28 with TRBJ2-7, with 7 bases aligning to TRBD2. The receptor was isolated from a man aged 30 to 45 in good health. Sequenced: blood. The DNA of the CDR3 is TGTGCCAGCAGTCAGGGACTACCGTCCTACGAGCAGTACTTC. Translating it yields CASSQGLPSYEQYF.